Listed here are 27 T cell receptor beta chains from one sample, sequenced in a study of OX40 agonist ivuxolimab in advanced cancers. Library construction relied on the immunoSEQ multiplex PCR assay. TCRdb re-hosts the immuneACCESS table, in-frame sequences only. Its copies lack some clones; in the studies checked, an unresolved V gene accounts for under half of them, and the cause for the rest is not known. This sample is represented by some 74,000 clones; 88% of them were singletons. Together, the top ten hold roughly 0.89% of the sample. The material was CD4+ or CD8+ T cells sorted from blood, obtained in a trial of the OX40 agonist ivuxolimab. The receptor source for this set is an adult with an advanced solid tumor such as melanoma, head and neck, liver or kidney cancer.

This clone was detected only a few times. The chain couples TRBV5-1 to TRBJ2-1; 12 positions agree with TRBD2. CDR3 size: 15 residues. The germline V gene has CDR1 SGHRS and CDR2 YFSETQ. J gave up 9 bases and V 0 bases, and 4 bases lay outside the gene matches. In nucleotides, the CDR3 is TGCGCCAGCAGCTTGGAACTAGCGGGAGGTGGTGAGCAGTTCTTC. It codes for CASSLELAGGGEQFF.

The chain carries TRBV4-3 and TRBJ2-7; TRBD2 might be the D (6 bases). CDR1 is LGHNA, CDR2 YSLEER, per germline. There are 15 residues in the CDR3. V was clipped by 2 bases and J by 0 bases, with 11 bases between them. The CDR3 DNA sequence: TGCGCCAGCAGCCAACTAGCGACCCCCTCCTACGAGCAGTACTTC. Protein: CASSQLATPSYEQYF.

The chain is built from TRBV27 and TRBJ1-5; possible D gene TRBD1, 5 bases. Germline assignment: CDR1 MNHEY and CDR2 SMNVEV (reference sequence). Trimming took off 10 bases at V and 4 bases at J, with 23 bases between the two ends. There are 16 residues in the CDR3. CDR3 bases: TGTGCCACCCACCCTAGGTGGGGGGAAACGAATCAGCCCCAGCATTTT. Its protein product is CATHPRWGETNQPQHF.

This sequence joins TRBV6-6 and TRBJ1-1, with 7 positions matching TRBD1. Germline V CDR1 and CDR2: MNHNY, SVGAGI (reference sequence). V gave up 5 bases and J gave up 3 bases; unmatched junction bases: 9. This CDR3 contains 15 residues. The CDR3 coding sequence is TGTGCCAGCAGTCCCCGGGGCAGGGGGTACACTGAAGCTTTCTTT. Encoded protein: CASSPRGRGYTEAFF.

This clone was found a few times. This chain joins TRBV7-9 and TRBJ1-1; D is undetermined. CDR1 and CDR2 (germline): SEHNR, FQNEAQ (reference sequence). V was shortened by 6 bases and J by 0 bases, with 2 bases between the two germline ends. This CDR3 comprises 11 residues. The CDR3 sequence: CASRMNTEAFF. CDR3 in DNA: TGTGCCAGCAGGATGAACACTGAAGCTTTCTTT.

This rearrangement joins TRBV11-2 to TRBJ1-4; no clear D. V lost 4 bases and J lost 8, with 8 bases in between. The CDR3 length is 12 residues. Germline values: CDR1 SGHAT, CDR2 FQNNGV. CDR3 coding DNA: TGTGCCAGCAGCTCCCTTGGGGAAAAACTGTTTTTT. Amino acid sequence: CASSSLGEKLFF.

This clone was observed a single time. The chain carries TRBV28 and TRBJ1-4; TRBD1 is a possible D gene (6 bases). The germline V gene encodes CDR1 MDHEN and CDR2 SYDVKM. V was pared by 6 bases and J by 8 bases, with 13 bases between. The CDR3 length is 13 residues. CDR3 region: CASSYRVGEKLFF. The CDR3 DNA reads as TGTGCCAGCAGCTACAGGGTAGGCGAAAAACTGTTTTTT.

The table lists this clone with a few counts. The chain couples TRBV28 to TRBJ2-7; D is perhaps TRBD1 or TRBD2 (7 bases each). Trimming took 7 bases from V and 9 from J, leaving 16 bases between them. The CDR3 is 12 residues long. Looked up from germline, CDR1 is MDHEN and CDR2 is SYDVKM. CDR3 coding DNA: TGTGCCAGCAACTCCAGGGGGGGTGGGCAGTACTTC. It yields the protein CASNSRGGGQYF.

This clone was found once. The chain uses TRBV18 and TRBJ1-2, with TRBD1 as a possible D gene (5 bases). Germline V lookup: CDR1 KGHSH, CDR2 LQKENI. The CDR3 loop spans 16 amino acids. Trimming removed 2 bases from V and 3 bases from J, with 16 bases in between. CDR3 sequence reads: CASSPWASREDYGYTF. CDR3 sequence (DNA): TGTGCCAGCTCACCATGGGCCTCCAGGGAGGACTATGGCTACACCTTC.

The chain combines TRBV5-1 with TRBJ1-1; possible D gene TRBD1, 5 bases. Germline CDR1 SGHRS, CDR2 YFSETQ. Trimming pared 4 bases from V and 1 base from J, leaving 11 bases between. This CDR3 comprises 14 residues. This chain's CDR3 is CASSPRDGNTEAFF. CDR3 DNA sequence: TGCGCCAGCAGCCCCCGGGACGGGAACACTGAAGCTTTCTTT.

This chain joins TRBV6-1 and TRBJ2-7; possible D gene TRBD1, 5 bases. The ends were cut back, 5 bases at V and 1 base at J, with 12 bases in the middle. The CDR3 runs 14 residues. CDR1 and CDR2 from the germline V gene are MNHNS and SASEGT. The CDR3, as DNA: TGTGCCAGCAGTCCCTCAAGGGGTTCCTACGAGCAGTACTTC. Translation: CASSPSRGSYEQYF.

This clone appeared a single time. This chain connects TRBV7-9 to TRBJ2-5; D may be TRBD1 (5 bases). V shed 5 bases and J shed 2 bases, with 18 bases lying between them. The germline V gene encodes CDR1 SEHNR and CDR2 FQNEAQ (reference sequence). This CDR3 contains 16 residues. CDR3 bases: TGTGCCAGCAGCCCTGTAGCAGGGCATCCTCAAGAGACCCAGTACTTC. Translating gives CASSPVAGHPQETQYF.

The chain recombines TRBV11-2 with TRBJ1-1; 10 nucleotides match TRBD1. CDR1 and CDR2 from the germline V gene are SGHAT and FQNNGV. CDR3 length: 14 residues. With V trimmed by 4 bases and J by 4 bases, 3 bases remained unmatched. CDR3 in amino acids: CASSSGQGFTEAFF. For the CDR3, the DNA is TGTGCCAGCAGCTCGGGACAGGGGTTCACTGAAGCTTTCTTT.

This clone was observed a few times. This chain uses TRBV6-1 with TRBJ1-5; D not resolved. CDR1 is MNHNS and CDR2 is SASEGT in the germline V gene. Trimming cost V 7 bases and J 7 bases, with 17 bases left between them. CDR3 length equals 14 residues. CDR3 nucleotides: TGTGCCAGCATACCCGGCATCATGGGGCAGCCCCAGCATTTT. Translation gives CASIPGIMGQPQHF.

This sequence joins TRBV7-9 and TRBJ1-2, with 7 bases lining up with TRBD1. Germline values: CDR1 SEHNR, CDR2 FQNEAQ (reference sequence). The V gene end was trimmed by 4 bases and the J gene end by 8 bases; junction bases not matched to a gene: 7. This CDR3 region has 13 residues. The CDR3 nucleotides read TGTGCCAGCAGCTATGGACAGGCGGAAGGCTACACCTTC. This encodes CASSYGQAEGYTF.

This chain joins TRBV27 and TRBJ1-2; D gene ambiguous. V lost 0 bases and J 8 bases, leaving 16 bases between the germline ends. This CDR3 comprises 15 residues. The germline CDR1 and CDR2 sequences are MNHEY and SMNVEV (reference sequence). CDR3 coding DNA: TGTGCCAGCAGTTTATCCACAGTCCCCGTAAGCGGCTACACCTTC. This translates into CASSLSTVPVSGYTF.

V and J are TRBV19 and TRBJ2-7, with 9 bases aligning to TRBD1. The junction had 13 bases not matched to a gene; V was cut back by 4 bases and J by 0 bases. The germline gives CDR1 LNHDA, CDR2 SQIVND (reference sequence). The CDR3 runs to 18 residues. The CDR3 DNA reads as TGTGCCAGTAGTACCCTCCCCCCGACAGGGGGAATCTCCTACGAGCAGTACTTC. It codes for CASSTLPPTGGISYEQYF.

This chain connects TRBV19 to TRBJ2-5; D gene unclear. Trimming took off 5 bases at V and 2 bases at J, with 18 bases between the two ends. Looked up from germline, CDR1 is LNHDA and CDR2 is SQIVND (reference sequence). The CDR3 has 16 residues. CDR3 residues: CASSLIGLGKQETQYF. The DNA of the CDR3 is TGTGCCAGTAGTCTTATCGGGTTGGGCAAACAAGAGACCCAGTACTTC.

The V gene is TRBV6-5, the J gene TRBJ2-7; D not resolved. Trimming removed 2 bases at V and 7 bases at J, with 12 bases between. Germline V CDR1 and CDR2: MNHEY, SVGAGI. CDR3 length: 13 residues. The CDR3 region has the DNA TGTGCCAGCAGTTACGATTCCCGAAAAGAGCAGTACTTC. Protein sequence: CASSYDSRKEQYF.

The genes are TRBV7-2 and TRBJ2-3, with D perhaps assigned TRBD1 or TRBD2 (6 bases each). The CDR3 covers 14 residues. The V end lost 2 bases, the J end lost 4 bases, and 10 bases lay between the germline ends. CDR1 SGHTA and CDR2 FQGNSA come from the germline V gene. The CDR3 DNA reads TGTGCCAGCAGCTTAAGGGGGGCCGCAGATACGCAGTATTTT. Translation gives CASSLRGAADTQYF.

This clone was counted a few times. The chain links TRBV9 to TRBJ1-1; D possibly corresponds to TRBD1 (5 bases). Trimming stripped 3 bases from V and 3 bases from J, with 21 bases between. There are 17 residues in the CDR3. Germline V CDR1 and CDR2: SGDLS, YYNGEE. The CDR3 loop is CASSASGRGFVDTEAFF. As DNA, the CDR3 is TGTGCCAGCAGCGCATCGGGACGGGGGTTTGTAGACACTGAAGCTTTCTTT. Using reference TRBV9 and TRBJ1-1 for the parts outside the CDR3, the full variable domain is DSGVTQTPKHLITATGQRVTLRCSPRSGDLSVYWYQQSLDQGLQFLIQYYNGEERAKGNILERFSAQQFPDLHSELNLSSLELGDSALYFCASSASGRGFVDTEAFFGQGTRLTVV.

CDR3 in amino acids: CASSPLAGVADTQYF. CDR3 DNA sequence: TGTGCCAGCAGCCCACTAGCGGGAGTGGCAGATACGCAGTATTTT. The chain recombines TRBV7-6 with TRBJ2-3, with 11 bases lining up with TRBD2. Trimming cost V 5 bases and J 4 bases; bases outside gene matches: 5. Germline lookup yields CDR1 SGHVS and CDR2 FNYEAQ. This CDR3 contains 15 residues. Combining the CDR3 with reference TRBV7-6 and TRBJ2-3 gives the whole variable domain GAGVSQSPRYKVTKRGQDVALRCDPISGHVSLYWYRQALGQGPEFLTYFNYEAQQDKSGLPNDRFSAERPEGSISTLTIQRTEQRDSAMYRCASSPLAGVADTQYFGPGTRLTVL.

The chain employs TRBV7-2 and TRBJ2-2; D call uncertain. Trimming removed 0 bases at V and 8 bases at J, with 13 bases between. Germline V gives CDR1 SGHTA, CDR2 FQGNSA. CDR3 length: 15 amino acids. CDR3 residues: CASSLAQLTPGELFF. In nucleotides, the CDR3 is TGTGCCAGCAGCTTAGCTCAGCTCACTCCGGGGGAGCTGTTTTTT.

This clone was found a few times. The rearrangement joins TRBV12-5 to TRBJ2-1; TRBD2 is a possible D gene (6 bases). There are 13 residues in the CDR3. Germline assignment: CDR1 LGHNT and CDR2 FRNRAP. V shed 1 base and J shed 12 bases, with 13 bases lying between them. This chain's CDR3 is CASGLAGVDVQFF. The CDR3 nucleotides read TGTGCTAGTGGTTTGGCGGGAGTGGATGTGCAGTTCTTC.

This chain connects TRBV6-6 to TRBJ2-2; D uncertain. CDR1 MNHNY and CDR2 SVGAGI come from the germline V gene (reference sequence). With 5 bases removed from V and 5 bases from J, the gap between germline ends came to 15 bases. The CDR3 runs 15 residues. CDR3 coding DNA: TGTGCCAGCAGTCACCGCTTAACCGGAACCGGGGAGCTGTTTTTT. It codes for CASSHRLTGTGELFF.

CDR3 bases: TGTGCCAGCAGCGGCGGTCGGGGTAATGAGCAGTTCTTC. As protein: CASSGGRGNEQFF. The chain joins TRBV4-2 to TRBJ2-1, with D possibly being TRBD2 (5 bases). Germline V gene lookup returns CDR1 LGHNA and CDR2 YNFKEQ. The CDR3 runs to 13 residues. The V end was cut by 5 bases, the J end by 7 bases, with 12 bases between.

The chain combines TRBV5-4 with TRBJ2-4; D gene unclear. Germline V gene lookup returns CDR1 SGHNT and CDR2 YYREEE (reference sequence). The CDR3 sequence is 12 residues long. Trimming cost V 4 bases and J 6 bases, with 8 bases left between them. In DNA form, the CDR3 reads TGTGCCAGCAGCATGACACTAAACATTCAGTACTTC. Amino acids: CASSMTLNIQYF.